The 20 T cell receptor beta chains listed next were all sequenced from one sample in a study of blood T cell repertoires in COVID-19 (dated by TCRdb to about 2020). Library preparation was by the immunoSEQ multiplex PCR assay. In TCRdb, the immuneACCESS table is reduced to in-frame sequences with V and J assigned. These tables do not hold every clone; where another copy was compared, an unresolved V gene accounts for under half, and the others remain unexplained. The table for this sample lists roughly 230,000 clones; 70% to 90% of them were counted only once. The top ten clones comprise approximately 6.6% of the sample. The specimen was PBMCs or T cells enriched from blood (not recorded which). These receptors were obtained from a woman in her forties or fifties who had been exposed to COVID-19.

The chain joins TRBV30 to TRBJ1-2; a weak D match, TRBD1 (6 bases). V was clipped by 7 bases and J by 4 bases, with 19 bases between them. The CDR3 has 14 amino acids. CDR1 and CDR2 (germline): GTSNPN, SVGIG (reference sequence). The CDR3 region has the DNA TGTGCCTCGAACGACCATGGGACACCCTATGGCTACACCTTC. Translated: CASNDHGTPYGYTF.

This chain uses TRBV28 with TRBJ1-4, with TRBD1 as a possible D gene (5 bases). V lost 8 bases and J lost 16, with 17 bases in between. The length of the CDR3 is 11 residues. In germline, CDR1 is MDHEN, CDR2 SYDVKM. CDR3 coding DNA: TGTGCCAGCGCCCGGACACGGTTCCCGTTTTTT. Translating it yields CASARTRFPFF.

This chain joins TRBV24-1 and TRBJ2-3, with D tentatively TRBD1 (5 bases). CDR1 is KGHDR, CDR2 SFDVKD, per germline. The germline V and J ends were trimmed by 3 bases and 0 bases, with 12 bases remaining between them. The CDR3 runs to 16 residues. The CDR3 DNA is TGTGCCACCAGTGATATACCCAGGGATAGCACAGATACGCAGTATTTT. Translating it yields CATSDIPRDSTDTQYF.

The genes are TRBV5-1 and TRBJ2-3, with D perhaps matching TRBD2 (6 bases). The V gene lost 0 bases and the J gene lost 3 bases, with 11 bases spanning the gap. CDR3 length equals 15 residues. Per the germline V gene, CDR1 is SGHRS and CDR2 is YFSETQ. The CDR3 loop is CASSLAVGGTDTQYF. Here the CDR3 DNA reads TGCGCCAGCAGCTTGGCTGTTGGGGGGACAGATACGCAGTATTTT. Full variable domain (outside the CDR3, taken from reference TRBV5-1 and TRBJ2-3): KAGVTQTPRYLIKTRGQQVTLSCSPISGHRSVSWYQQTPGQGLQFLFEYFSETQRNKGNFPGRFSGRQFSNSRSEMNVSTLELGDSALYLCASSLAVGGTDTQYFGPGTRLTVL.

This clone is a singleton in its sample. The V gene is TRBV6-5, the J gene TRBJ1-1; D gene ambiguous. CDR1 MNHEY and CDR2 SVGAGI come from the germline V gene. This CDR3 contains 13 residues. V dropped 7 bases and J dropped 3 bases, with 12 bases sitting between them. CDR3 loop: CASTQGRDTEAFF. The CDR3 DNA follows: TGTGCCAGCACCCAAGGGAGGGACACTGAAGCTTTCTTT.

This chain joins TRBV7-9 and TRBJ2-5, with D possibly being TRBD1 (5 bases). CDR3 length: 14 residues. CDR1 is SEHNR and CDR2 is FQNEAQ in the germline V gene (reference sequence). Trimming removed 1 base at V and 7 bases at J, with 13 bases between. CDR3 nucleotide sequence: TGTGCCAGCAGCTTAGGTCAGGGTCCCACGACCCAGTACTTC. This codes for CASSLGQGPTTQYF.

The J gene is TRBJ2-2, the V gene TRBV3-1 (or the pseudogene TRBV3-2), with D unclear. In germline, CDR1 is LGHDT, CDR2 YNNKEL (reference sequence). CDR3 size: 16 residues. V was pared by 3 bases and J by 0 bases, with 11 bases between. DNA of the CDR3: TGTGCCAGCAGCCAGCGTCGGTTTCCGAACACCGGGGAGCTGTTTTTT. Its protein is CASSQRRFPNTGELFF.

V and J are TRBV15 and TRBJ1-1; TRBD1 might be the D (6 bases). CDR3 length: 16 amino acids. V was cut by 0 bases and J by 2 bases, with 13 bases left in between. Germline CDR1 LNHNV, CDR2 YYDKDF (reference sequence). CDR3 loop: CATSRDGGGVNTEAFF. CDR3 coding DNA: TGTGCCACCAGCAGAGATGGTGGGGGCGTAAACACTGAAGCTTTCTTT.

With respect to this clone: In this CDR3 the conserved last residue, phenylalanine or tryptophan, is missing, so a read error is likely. The CDR3 DNA reads as TGTGCCAGCAGCCCCCGGTACGAGGGCGGGTACGAGCAGTACCTC. This translates into CASSPRYEGGYEQYL. The chain combines TRBV9 with TRBJ2-7; D may be TRBD2 (5 bases). CDR1 is SGDLS, CDR2 YYNGEE, per germline. The V gene lost 4 bases and the J gene lost 4 bases, with 18 bases spanning the gap. CDR3 length: 15 amino acids.

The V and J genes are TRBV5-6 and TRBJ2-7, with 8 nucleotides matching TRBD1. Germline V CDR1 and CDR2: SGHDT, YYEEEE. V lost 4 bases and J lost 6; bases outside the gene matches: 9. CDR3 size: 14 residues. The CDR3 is CASSRLADRVEQYF. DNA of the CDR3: TGTGCCAGCAGCAGACTGGCGGACAGGGTCGAGCAGTACTTC.

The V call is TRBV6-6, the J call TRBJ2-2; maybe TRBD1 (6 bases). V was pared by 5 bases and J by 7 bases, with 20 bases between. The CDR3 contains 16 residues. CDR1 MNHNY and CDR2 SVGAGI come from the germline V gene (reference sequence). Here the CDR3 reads CASSPGTTSRLGELFF. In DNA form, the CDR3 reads TGTGCCAGCAGTCCCGGGACAACCTCCCGTCTCGGGGAGCTGTTTTTT.

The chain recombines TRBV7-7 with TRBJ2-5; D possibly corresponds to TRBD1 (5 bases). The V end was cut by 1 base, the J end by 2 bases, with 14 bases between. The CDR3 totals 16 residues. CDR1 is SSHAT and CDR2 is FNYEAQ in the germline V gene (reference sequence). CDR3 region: CASSLGSRVGQETQYF. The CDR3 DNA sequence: TGTGCCAGCAGCTTAGGGTCCAGGGTAGGGCAAGAGACCCAGTACTTC.

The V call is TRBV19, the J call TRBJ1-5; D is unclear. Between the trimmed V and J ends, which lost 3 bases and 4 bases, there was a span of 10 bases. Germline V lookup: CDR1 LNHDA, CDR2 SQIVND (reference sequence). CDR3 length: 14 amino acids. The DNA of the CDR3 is TGTGCCAGTAGTATGGAGAAGGCTAATCAGCCCCAGCATTTT. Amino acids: CASSMEKANQPQHF.

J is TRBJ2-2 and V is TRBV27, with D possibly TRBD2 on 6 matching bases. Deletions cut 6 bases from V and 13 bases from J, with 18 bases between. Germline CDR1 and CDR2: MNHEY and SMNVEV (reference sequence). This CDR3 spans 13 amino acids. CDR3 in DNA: TGTGCCAGCAGGGCCTACTACCGGGGAGGGCTGTTTTTT. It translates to CASRAYYRGGLFF.

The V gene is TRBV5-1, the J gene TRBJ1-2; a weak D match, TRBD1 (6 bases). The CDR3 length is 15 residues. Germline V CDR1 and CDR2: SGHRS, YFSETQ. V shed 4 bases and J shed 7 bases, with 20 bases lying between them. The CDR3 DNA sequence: TGCGCCAGCAGCCCTACACCGGGGGGGCAGGGTGGCTACACCTTC. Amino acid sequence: CASSPTPGGQGGYTF. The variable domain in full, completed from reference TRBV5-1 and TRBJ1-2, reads KAGVTQTPRYLIKTRGQQVTLSCSPISGHRSVSWYQQTPGQGLQFLFEYFSETQRNKGNFPGRFSGRQFSNSRSEMNVSTLELGDSALYLCASSPTPGGQGGYTFGSGTRLTVV.

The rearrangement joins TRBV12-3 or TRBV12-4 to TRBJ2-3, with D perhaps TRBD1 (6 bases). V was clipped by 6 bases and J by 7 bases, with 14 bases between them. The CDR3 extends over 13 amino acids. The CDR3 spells CASRPTGSYTQYF. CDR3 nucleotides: TGTGCCAGCAGGCCAACAGGGTCGTATACGCAGTATTTT.

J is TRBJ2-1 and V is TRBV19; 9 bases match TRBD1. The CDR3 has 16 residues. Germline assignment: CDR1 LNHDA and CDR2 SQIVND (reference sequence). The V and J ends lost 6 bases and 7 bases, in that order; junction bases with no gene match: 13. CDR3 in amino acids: CASSDTGGAVWNEQFF. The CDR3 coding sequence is TGTGCCAGTAGCGATACAGGGGGCGCGGTTTGGAATGAGCAGTTCTTC. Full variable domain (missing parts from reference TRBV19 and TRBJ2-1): DGGITQSPKYLFRKEGQNVTLSCEQNLNHDAMYWYRQDPGQGLRLIYYSQIVNDFQKGDIAEGYSVSREKKESFPLTVTSAQKNPTAFYLCASSDTGGAVWNEQFFGPGTRLTVL.

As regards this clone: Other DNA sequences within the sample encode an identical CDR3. The CDR3 region has the DNA TGTGCCAGCAGCTTATCTGGGGGGAACACCATATATTTT. It codes for CASSLSGGNTIYF. This chain joins TRBV7-3 and TRBJ1-3; the D gene is possibly TRBD1 (5 bases). The CDR3 extends over 13 amino acids. The germline V and J ends were trimmed by 2 bases and 7 bases, with 9 bases remaining between them. The germline gives CDR1 SGHTA, CDR2 FQGTGA. Based on the CDR3 plus reference TRBV7-3 and TRBJ1-3, the full variable domain is GAGVSQTPSNKVTEKGKYVELRCDPISGHTALYWYRQSLGQGPEFLIYFQGTGAADDSGLPNDRFFAVRPEGSVSTLKIQRTERGDSAVYLCASSLSGGNTIYFGEGSWLTVV.

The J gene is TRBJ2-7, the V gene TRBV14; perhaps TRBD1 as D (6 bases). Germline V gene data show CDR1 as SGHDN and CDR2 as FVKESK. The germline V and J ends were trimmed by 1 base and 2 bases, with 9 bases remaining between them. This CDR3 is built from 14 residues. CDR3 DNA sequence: TGTGCCAGCAGCCAAGTCAGGGGACCCTACGAGCAGTACTTC. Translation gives CASSQVRGPYEQYF. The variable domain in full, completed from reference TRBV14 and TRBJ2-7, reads EAGVTQFPSHSVIEKGQTVTLRCDPISGHDNLYWYRRVMGKEIKFLLHFVKESKQDESGMPNNRFLAERTGGTYSTLKVQPAELEDSGVYFCASSQVRGPYEQYFGPGTRLTVT.

The CDR3 DNA is TGTGCCAGCAGCCGCTACTACGGGGTGAGTGGCTACACCTTC. Translated: CASSRYYGVSGYTF. The chain couples TRBV28 to TRBJ1-2; D is ambiguous. Per the germline V gene, CDR1 is MDHEN and CDR2 is SYDVKM. The length of the CDR3 is 14 residues. The V gene lost 6 bases and the J gene lost 7 bases, with 18 bases spanning the gap.